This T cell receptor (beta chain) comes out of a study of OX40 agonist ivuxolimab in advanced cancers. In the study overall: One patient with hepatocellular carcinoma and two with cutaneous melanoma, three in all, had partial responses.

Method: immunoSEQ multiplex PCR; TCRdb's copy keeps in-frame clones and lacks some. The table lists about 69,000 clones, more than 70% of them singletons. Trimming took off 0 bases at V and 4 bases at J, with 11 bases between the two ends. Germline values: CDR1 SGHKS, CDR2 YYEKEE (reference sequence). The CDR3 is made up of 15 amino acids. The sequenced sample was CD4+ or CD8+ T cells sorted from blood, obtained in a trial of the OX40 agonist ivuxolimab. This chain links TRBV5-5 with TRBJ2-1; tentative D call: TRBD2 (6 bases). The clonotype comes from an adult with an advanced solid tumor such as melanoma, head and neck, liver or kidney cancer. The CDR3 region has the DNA TGTGCCAGCAGCTTGGCGGCGGGGTTGTACAATGAGCAGTTCTTC. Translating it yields CASSLAAGLYNEQFF. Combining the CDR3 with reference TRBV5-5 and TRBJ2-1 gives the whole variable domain DAGVTQSPTHLIKTRGQQVTLRCSPISGHKSVSWYQQVLGQGPQFIFQYYEKEERGRGNFPDRFSARQFPNYSSELNVNALLLGDSALYLCASSLAAGLYNEQFFGPGTRLTVL.